Sequencing of this TCR beta chain was carried out in a study of a mutant IDH1 vaccine in newly diagnosed glioma. Across the study: The study started vaccination 4-6 weeks after radiotherapy alone, or with temozolomide cycles. The earlier regimen, radiotherapy, temozolomide, or both, was most often both.

Germline CDR1 reads MNHNY; CDR2 reads SVGAGI (reference sequence). Trimming pared 6 bases from V and 5 bases from J, leaving 13 bases between. The CDR3 sequence is 14 residues long. General study findings and limits: Seemingly, pseudoprogression had no relation to changes in the top peripheral T cell clonotypes.

This sample's time point: week 47, end of study. A single vaccine dose contained 300 ug of mutant IDH1 20-mer peptide, and topical imiquimod was used with it. There were eight vaccinations for patients, given in weeks 1, 3, 5, 7, 11, 15, 19 and 23. This clone was seen just once. Its antigen is not identified. Produced via immunoSEQ multiplex PCR; TCRdb's table is partial and in-frame only. The data hold over 30,000 clones, with 90% observed a single time. The sequences come from PBMCs, collected from a glioma patient whose treatment included an IDH1 peptide vaccine. V and J are TRBV6-6 and TRBJ1-4, with D possibly TRBD1 on 6 matching bases. This clonotype was sampled from a woman aged 40 to 50 with glioma. The CDR3 DNA reads as TGTGCCAGCAGACGTCGGGGGGCGAATGAAAAACTGTTTTTT. Translation: CASRRRGANEKLFF.